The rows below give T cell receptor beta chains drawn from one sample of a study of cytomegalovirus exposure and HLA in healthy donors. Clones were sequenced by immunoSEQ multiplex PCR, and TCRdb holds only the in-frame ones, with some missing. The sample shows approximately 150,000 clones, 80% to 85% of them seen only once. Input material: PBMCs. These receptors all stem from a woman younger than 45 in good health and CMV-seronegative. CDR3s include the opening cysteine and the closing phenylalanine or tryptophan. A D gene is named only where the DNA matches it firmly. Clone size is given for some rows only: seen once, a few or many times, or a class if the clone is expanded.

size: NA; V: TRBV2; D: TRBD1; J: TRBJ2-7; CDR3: CASSEARTGVRSYEQYF; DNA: TGTGCCAGCAGTGAAGCAAGGACAGGGGTCAGATCCTACGAGCAGTACTTC
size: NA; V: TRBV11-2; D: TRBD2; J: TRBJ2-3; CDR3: CASSSSRTSGDTDTQYF; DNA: TGTGCCAGCAGCTCCTCCCGGACTAGCGGGGACACAGATACGCAGTATTTT
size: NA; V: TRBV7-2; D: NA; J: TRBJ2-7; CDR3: CASSLNLRGGPRYEQYF; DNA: TGTGCCAGCAGCTTAAACTTAAGGGGGGGGCCTCGGTACGAGCAGTACTTC
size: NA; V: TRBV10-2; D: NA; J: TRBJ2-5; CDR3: CASSEPARMETQYF; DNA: TGCGCCAGCAGTGAGCCTGCTAGAATGGAGACCCAGTACTTC
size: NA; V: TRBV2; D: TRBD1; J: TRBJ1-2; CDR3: CASGWTGDSYGYTF; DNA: TGTGCCAGCGGCTGGACAGGGGATAGCTATGGCTACACCTTC
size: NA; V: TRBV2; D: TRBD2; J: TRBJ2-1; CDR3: CASSEGLAGGPNEQFF; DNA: TGTGCCAGCAGTGAAGGACTAGCGGGAGGGCCAAATGAGCAGTTCTTC
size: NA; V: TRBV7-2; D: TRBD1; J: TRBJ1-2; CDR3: CASRGQQGGSYGYTF; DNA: TGTGCCAGCAGGGGCCAACAGGGGGGGAGCTATGGCTACACCTTC
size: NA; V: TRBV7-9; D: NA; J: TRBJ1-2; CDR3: CASSLGGLVYGYTF; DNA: TGTGCCAGCAGCTTGGGGGGGCTAGTCTATGGCTACACCTTC
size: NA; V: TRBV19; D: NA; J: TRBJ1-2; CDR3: CASSSATAQNYGYTF; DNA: TGTGCCAGTAGTTCCGCGACAGCCCAGAACTATGGCTACACCTTC
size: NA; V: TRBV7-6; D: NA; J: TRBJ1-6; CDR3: CASSLAENSPLHF; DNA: TGTGCCAGCAGCTTAGCTGAGAATTCACCCCTCCACTTT
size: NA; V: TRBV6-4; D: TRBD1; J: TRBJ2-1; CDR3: CASSDGTGSNEQFF; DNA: TGTGCCAGCAGTGATGGGACAGGGTCTAATGAGCAGTTCTTC
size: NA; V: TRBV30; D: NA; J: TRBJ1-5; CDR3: CAWSVMLGPQHF; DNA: TGTGCCTGGAGTGTAATGCTAGGTCCCCAGCATTTT
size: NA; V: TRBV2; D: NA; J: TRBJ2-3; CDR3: CASTRLRTDTQYF; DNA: TGTGCCAGCACCAGGCTTCGCACAGATACGCAGTATTTT
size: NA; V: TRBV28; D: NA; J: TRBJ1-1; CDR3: CASSLRWQGGTEAFF; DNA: TGTGCCAGCAGTTTAAGGTGGCAGGGAGGCACTGAAGCTTTCTTT
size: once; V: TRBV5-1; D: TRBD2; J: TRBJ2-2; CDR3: CASSLEGLATVGELFF; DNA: TGCGCCAGCAGCTTGGAAGGACTAGCAACGGTCGGGGAGCTGTTTTTT
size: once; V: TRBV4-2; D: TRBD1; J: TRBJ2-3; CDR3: CASSRDRGSDTQYF; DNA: TGTGCCAGCAGCAGGGACAGGGGGTCGGATACGCAGTATTTT
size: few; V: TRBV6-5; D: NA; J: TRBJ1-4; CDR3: CATRTNEKLFF; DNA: TGTGCCACCCGAACTAATGAAAAACTGTTTTTT
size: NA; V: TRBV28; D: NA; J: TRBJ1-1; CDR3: CASASAGRYTEAFF; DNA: TGTGCCAGCGCCTCGGCAGGGAGGTACACTGAAGCTTTCTTT
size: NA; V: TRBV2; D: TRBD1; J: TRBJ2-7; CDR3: CASNQGQGGIYEQYF; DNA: TGTGCCAGCAACCAGGGACAGGGGGGAATCTACGAGCAGTACTTC
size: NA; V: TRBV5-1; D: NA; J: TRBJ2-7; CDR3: CASSYGLTPSSYEQYF; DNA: TGCGCCAGCAGCTACGGTCTTACCCCAAGCTCCTACGAGCAGTACTTC
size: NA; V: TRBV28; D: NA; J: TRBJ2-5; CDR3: CASSSRGTQETQYF; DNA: TGTGCCAGCAGTTCCCGCGGGACGCAAGAGACCCAGTACTTC
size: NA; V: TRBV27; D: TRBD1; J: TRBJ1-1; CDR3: CASSFQGAATEAFF; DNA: TGTGCCAGCAGTTTCCAGGGGGCTGCGACTGAAGCTTTCTTT
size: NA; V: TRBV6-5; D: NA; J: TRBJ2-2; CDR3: CASSSILVTGELFF; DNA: TGTGCCAGCAGTTCCATTCTAGTCACCGGGGAGCTGTTTTTT
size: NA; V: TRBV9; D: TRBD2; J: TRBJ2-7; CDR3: CASSVAAGGSYEQYF; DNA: TGTGCCAGCAGCGTAGCAGCGGGGGGGTCCTACGAGCAGTACTTC
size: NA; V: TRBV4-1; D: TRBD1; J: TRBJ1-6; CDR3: CASSQKDRGGSPLHF; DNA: TGCGCCAGCAGCCAAAAGGACAGGGGTGGATCACCCCTCCACTTT
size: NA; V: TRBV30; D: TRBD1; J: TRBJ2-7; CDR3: CAWSRGQGAREQYF; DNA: TGTGCCTGGAGTAGGGGACAGGGGGCTCGCGAGCAGTACTTC
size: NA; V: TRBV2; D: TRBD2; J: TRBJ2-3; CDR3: CASREEIAGADTQYF; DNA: TGTGCCAGCAGGGAAGAGATAGCGGGAGCAGATACGCAGTATTTT
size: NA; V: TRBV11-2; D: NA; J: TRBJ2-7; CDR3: CASSLSVYEQYF; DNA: TGTGCCAGCAGCTTATCTGTCTACGAGCAGTACTTC
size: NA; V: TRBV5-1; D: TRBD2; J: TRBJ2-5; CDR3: CASISAGGPEETQYF; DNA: TGCGCCAGCATCTCAGCGGGGGGGCCGGAAGAGACCCAGTACTTC
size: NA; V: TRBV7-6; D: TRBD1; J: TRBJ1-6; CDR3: CASSPRSVGWQGARPYNSPLHF; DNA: TGTGCCAGCAGCCCGCGTTCTGTCGGGTGGCAGGGGGCGCGCCCCTATAATTCACCCCTCCACTTT
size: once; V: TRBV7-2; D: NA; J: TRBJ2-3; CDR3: CASSSAQGTQYF; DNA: TGTGCCAGCAGCTCGGCACAGGGTACGCAGTATTTT
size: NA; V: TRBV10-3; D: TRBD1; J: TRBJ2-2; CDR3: CALGTGRTGELFF; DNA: TGTGCCCTCGGGACAGGGCGTACCGGGGAGCTGTTTTTT